This TCR beta chain was captured in a study of blood T cell repertoires in COVID-19. Study context: COVID-19 samples from acute and convalescent phases originated in the United States, Italy and Spain. In each case, the material was cDNA or gDNA derived from T cells, B-cell-depleted T cells, or PBMCs.

In the authors' methods: Estimation of nucleated cell counts relied on the amplification of reference gene primers. The protocol was immunoSEQ multiplex PCR, while the TCRdb copy is restricted to in-frame clones and leaves out a portion. V and J calls and clone size are as listed in that table; D and trimming were resolved from the DNA. The table has 200,000 or so clones, roughly nine tenths seen once. The germline V gene encodes CDR1 MDHEN and CDR2 SYDVKM. The CDR3 loop spans 13 amino acids. The genes are TRBV28 and TRBJ2-7, with D possibly TRBD1 on 6 matching bases. The sequenced sample was peripheral blood. This receptor was obtained from a man between 65 and 85 years old with active or convalescent COVID-19. CDR3 sequence (DNA): TGTGGGACCCACCGAGGGGGCTCCTACGAGCAGTACTTC. Its protein product is CGTHRGGSYEQYF.